The clone carrying this T cell receptor (beta chain) was detected only a few times. The sort gate was single viable CD3+CD4+CD8-CD45RO+ cells for memory CD4+ T cells. This entry comes from a study of memory CD4+ T cells and cytomegalovirus serostatus. For the study at large: This sample comes from healthy Belgian adults, eight to ten CMV seropositive, around 26 seronegative.

Authors' processing steps: After removing out-of-frame reads, approximately 2.2 million distinct TCRbeta sequences remained. Assay used: immunoSEQ multiplex PCR; TCRdb lists only in-frame clones, some missing. From that table come the V and J calls and clone size; the DNA was used to work out D and trimming. The table records roughly 49,000 clones, under 90% of them present only once. Germline CDR1 is MDHEN and CDR2 is SYDVKM. CDR3 length: 17 amino acids. Trimming removed 3 bases from V and 1 base from J, with 16 bases in between. The chain couples TRBV28 to TRBJ1-5; D unclear. The origin of this receptor is an adult in good health and CMV-seronegative. Specimen: memory CD4+ T cells from blood. As DNA, the CDR3 is TGTGCCAGCAGTTTTGGAGGGATCTGGATAAGCAATCAGCCCCAGCATTTT. Translation gives CASSFGGIWISNQPQHF.